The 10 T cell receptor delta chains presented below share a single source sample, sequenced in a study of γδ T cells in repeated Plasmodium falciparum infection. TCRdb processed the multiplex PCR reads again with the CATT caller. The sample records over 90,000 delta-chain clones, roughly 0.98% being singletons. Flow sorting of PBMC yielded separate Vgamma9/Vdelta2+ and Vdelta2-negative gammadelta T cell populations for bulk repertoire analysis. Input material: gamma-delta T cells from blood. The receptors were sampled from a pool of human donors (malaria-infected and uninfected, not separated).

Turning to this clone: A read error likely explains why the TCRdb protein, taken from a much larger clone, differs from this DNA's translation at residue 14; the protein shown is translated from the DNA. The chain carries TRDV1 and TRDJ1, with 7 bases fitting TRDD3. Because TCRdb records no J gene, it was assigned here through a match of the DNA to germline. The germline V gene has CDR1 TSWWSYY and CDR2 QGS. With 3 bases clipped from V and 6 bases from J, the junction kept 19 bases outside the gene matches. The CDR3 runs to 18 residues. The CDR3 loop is CALGDDTGRGISANKLIF. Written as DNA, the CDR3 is TGTGCTCTTGGGGATGATACAGGACGGGGGATTAGCGCCAATAAACTCATCTTT.

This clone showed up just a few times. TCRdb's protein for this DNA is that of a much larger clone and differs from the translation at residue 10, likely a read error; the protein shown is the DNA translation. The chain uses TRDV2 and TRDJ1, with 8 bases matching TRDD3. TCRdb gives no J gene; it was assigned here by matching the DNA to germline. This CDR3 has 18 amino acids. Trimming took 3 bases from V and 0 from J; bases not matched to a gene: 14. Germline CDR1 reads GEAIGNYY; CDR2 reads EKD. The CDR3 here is CACDLLGGPSEYTDKLIF. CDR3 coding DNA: TGTGCCTGTGACTTACTGGGGGGTCCTTCGGAGTACACCGATAAACTCATCTTT.

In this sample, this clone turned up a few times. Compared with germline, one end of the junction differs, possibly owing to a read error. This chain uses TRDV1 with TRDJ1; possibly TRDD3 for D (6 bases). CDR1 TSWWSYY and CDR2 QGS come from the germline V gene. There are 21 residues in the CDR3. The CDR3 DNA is TGTGCTCTTGGCGAACCTAAGTATTCGTCTGGGGACCCTCAGTACACCGATAAACTCATCTTT. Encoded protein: CALGEPKYSSGDPQYTDKLIF.

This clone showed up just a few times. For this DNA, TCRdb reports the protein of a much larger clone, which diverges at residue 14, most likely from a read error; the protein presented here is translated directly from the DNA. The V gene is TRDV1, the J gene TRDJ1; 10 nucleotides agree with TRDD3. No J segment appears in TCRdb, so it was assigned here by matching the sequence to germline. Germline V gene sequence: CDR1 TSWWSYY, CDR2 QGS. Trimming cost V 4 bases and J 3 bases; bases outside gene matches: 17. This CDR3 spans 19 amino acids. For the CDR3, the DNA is TGTGCTCTTGGGGCCTGTATAATTGGGGGATACCTGTACGCCGATAAACTCATCTTT. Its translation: CALGACIIGGYLYADKLIF.

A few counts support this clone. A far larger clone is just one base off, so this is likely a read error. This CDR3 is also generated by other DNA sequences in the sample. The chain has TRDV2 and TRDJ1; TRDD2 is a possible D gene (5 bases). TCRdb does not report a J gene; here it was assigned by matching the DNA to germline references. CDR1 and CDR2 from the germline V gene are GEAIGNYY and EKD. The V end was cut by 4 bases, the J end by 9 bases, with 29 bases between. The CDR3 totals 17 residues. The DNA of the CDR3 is TGTGCCTGTGATAATTCCTTGTCTTACCCCGAGGGTGGTGAACTCATCTTT. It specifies CACDNSLSYPEGGELIF.

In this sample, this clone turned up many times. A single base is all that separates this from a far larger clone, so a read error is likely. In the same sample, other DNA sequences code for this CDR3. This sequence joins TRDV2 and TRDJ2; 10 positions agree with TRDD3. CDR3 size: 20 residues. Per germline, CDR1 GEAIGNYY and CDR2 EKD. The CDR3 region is CACDTIPTGGLIELTAQLFF. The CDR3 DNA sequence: TGTGCCTGTGACACTATCCCTACTGGGGGATTAATTGAGTTGACGGCACAACTCTTCTTT.

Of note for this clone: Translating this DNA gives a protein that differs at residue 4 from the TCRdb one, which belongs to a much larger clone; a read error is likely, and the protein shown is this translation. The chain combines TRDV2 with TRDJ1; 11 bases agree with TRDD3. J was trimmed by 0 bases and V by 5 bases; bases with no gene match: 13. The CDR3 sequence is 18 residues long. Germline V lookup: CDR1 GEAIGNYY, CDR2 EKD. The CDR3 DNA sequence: TGTGCCTGTGGCGAGGTGGGGGATACGCGGAGGTACACCGATAAACTCATCTTT. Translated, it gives CACGEVGDTRRYTDKLIF.

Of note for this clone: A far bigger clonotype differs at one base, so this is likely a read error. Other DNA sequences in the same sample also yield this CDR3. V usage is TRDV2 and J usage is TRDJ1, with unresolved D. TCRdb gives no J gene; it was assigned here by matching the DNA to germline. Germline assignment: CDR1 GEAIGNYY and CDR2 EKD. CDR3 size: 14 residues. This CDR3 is CACDTLLNTDKLIF. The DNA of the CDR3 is TGCGCCTGTGACACCCTGCTAAACACCGATAAACTCATCTTT.

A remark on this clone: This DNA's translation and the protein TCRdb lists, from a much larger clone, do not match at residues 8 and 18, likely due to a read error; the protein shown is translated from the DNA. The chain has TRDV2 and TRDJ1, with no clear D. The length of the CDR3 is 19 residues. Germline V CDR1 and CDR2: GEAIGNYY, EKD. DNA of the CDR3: TGTGCCTGTGATGCCCTGCAGGGTGGGTTTGGAAGTAACACCGATAAACTCACCTTT. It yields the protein CACDALQGGFGSNTDKLTF.

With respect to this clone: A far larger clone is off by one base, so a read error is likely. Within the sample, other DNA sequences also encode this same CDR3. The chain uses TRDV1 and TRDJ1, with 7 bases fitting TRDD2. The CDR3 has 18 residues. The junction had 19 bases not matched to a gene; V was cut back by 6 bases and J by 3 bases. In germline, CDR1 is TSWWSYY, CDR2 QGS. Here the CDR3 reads CALGGIPTRESKSDKLIF. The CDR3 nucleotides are TGTGCTCTTGGTGGTATTCCTACGAGAGAATCCAAATCCGATAAACTCATCTTT.